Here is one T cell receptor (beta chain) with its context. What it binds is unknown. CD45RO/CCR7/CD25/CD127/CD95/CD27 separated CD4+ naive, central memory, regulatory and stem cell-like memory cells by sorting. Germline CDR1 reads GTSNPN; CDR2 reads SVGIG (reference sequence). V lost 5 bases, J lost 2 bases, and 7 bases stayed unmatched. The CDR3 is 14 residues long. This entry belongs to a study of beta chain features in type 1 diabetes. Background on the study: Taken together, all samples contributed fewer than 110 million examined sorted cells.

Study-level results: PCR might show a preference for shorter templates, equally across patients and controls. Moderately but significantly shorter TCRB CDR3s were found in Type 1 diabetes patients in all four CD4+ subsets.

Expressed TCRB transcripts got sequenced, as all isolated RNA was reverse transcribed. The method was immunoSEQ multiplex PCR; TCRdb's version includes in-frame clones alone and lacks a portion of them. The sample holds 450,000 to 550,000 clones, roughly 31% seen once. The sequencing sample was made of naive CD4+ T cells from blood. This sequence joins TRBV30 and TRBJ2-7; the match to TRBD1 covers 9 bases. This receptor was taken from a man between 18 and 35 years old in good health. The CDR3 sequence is CAWSRDRAPYEQYF. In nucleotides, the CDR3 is TGTGCCTGGTCCCGGGACAGGGCCCCCTACGAGCAGTACTTC.